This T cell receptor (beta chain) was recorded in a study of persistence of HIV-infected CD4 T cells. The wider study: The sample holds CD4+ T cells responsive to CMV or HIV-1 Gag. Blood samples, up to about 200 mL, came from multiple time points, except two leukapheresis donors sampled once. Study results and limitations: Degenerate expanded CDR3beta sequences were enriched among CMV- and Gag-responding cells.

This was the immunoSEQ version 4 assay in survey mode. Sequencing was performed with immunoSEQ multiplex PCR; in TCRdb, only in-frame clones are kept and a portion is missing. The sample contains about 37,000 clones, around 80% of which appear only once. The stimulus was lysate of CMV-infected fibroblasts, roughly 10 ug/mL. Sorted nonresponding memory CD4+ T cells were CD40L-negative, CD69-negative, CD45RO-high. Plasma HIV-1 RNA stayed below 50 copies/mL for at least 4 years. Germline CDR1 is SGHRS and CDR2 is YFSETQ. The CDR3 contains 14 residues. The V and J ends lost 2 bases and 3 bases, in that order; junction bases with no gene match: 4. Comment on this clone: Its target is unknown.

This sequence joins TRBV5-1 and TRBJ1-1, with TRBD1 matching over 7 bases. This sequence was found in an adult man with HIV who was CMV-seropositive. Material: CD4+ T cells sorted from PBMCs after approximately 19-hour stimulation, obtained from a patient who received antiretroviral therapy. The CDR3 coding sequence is TGCGCCAGCAGCTTCCAGGGGGAGGACACTGAAGCTTTCTTT. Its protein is CASSFQGEDTEAFF.